The sequence of this TCR beta chain was determined in a study of molecular identifiers for immune sequencing clone quantification. This clonotype was picked up many times. Naive CD8 T cells, phenotype CD8+CD4-CCR7+CD45RA+, were sorted. One entry per CDR3 protein results from TCRdb running MiXCR on the PCR reads. In the table there are around 86,000 distinct CDR3 sequences, under 20% of which are singletons. Trimming took 4 bases from V and 4 from J, leaving 19 bases between them. CDR1 DFQATT and CDR2 SNEGSKA come from the germline V gene (reference sequence). The CDR3 consists of 15 residues. The TCR was taken from a human donor in good health. Some libraries in this study had Jurkat cell RNA spiked in. Sequenced input: naive CD8+ T cells from blood, with Jurkat cell RNA spiked in. This sample's subset: FACS-sorted CD8+CD4-CCR7+CD45RA+ naive T cells. The chain is built from TRBV20-1 and TRBJ1-1; possible D gene TRBD1, 6 bases. The CDR3 protein is CSAIIYRERSTEAFF. CDR3 DNA sequence: TGCAGTGCTATTATCTACAGGGAAAGGAGCACTGAAGCTTTCTTT.